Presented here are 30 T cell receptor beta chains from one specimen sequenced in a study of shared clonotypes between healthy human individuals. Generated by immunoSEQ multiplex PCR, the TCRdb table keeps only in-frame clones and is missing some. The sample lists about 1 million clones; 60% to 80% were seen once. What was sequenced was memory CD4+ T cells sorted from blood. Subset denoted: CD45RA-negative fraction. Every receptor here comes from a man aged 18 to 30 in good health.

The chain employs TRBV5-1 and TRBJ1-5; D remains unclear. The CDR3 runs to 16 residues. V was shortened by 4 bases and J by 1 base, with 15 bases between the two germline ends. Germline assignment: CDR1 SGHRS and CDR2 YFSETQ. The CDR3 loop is CASSLSERESNQPQHF. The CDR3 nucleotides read TGCGCCAGCAGCCTGTCGGAGAGAGAGAGCAATCAGCCCCAGCATTTT.

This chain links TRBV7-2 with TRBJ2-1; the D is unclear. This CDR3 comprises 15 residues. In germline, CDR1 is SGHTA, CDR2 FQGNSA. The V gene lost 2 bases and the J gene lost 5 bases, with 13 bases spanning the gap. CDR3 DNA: TGTGCCAGCAGCTTAAAAGTTTCGCTAAACAATGAGCAGTTCTTC. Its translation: CASSLKVSLNNEQFF.

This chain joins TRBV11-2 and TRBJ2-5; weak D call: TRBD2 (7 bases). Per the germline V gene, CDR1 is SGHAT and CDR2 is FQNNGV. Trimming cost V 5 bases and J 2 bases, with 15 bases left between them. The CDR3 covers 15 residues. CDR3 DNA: TGTGCCAGCAGCCCTCAGGGGAGGGGGCAAGAGACCCAGTACTTC. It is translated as CASSPQGRGQETQYF.

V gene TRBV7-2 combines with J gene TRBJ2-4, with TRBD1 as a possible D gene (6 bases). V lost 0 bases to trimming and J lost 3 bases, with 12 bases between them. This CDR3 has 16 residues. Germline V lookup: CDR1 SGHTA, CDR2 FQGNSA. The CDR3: CASSLAAGASKNIQYF. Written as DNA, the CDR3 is TGTGCCAGCAGCTTAGCGGCAGGGGCGAGCAAAAACATTCAGTACTTC.

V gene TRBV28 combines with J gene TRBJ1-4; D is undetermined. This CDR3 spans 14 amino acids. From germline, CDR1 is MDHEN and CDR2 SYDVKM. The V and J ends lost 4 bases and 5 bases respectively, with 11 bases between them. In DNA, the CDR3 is TGTGCCAGCAGTTCCCCTGGAGGGAATGAAAAACTGTTTTTT. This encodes CASSSPGGNEKLFF.

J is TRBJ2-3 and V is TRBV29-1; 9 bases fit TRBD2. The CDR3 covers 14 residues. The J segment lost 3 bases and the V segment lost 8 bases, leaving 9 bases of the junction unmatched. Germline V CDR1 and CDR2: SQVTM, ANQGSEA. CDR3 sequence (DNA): TGCAGCCTGCGAGCGGGAGGCGGGACAGATACGCAGTATTTT. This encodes CSLRAGGGTDTQYF.

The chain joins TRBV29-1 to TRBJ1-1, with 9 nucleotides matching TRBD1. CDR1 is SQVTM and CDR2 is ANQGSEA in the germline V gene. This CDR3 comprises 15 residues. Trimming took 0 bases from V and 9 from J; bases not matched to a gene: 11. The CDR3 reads CSVEDSFGQGSKAFF. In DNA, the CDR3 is TGCAGCGTTGAAGACTCATTTGGACAGGGGAGTAAAGCTTTCTTT.

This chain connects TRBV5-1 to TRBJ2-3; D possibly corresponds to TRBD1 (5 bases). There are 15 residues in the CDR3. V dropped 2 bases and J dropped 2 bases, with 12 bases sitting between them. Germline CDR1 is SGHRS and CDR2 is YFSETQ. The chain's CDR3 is CASSLGARNTDTQYF. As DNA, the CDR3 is TGCGCCAGCAGCTTAGGGGCCAGGAACACAGATACGCAGTATTTT.

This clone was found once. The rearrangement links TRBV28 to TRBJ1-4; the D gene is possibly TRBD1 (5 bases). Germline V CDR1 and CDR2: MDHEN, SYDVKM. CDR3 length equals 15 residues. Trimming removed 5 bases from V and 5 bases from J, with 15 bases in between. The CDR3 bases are TGTGCCAGCAGTGCCCCCGGGACGATGAATGAAAAACTGTTTTTT. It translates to CASSAPGTMNEKLFF.

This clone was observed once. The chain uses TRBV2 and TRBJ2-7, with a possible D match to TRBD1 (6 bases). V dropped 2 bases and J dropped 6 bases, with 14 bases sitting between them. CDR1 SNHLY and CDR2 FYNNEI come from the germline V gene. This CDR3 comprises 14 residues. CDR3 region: CASSERGWRGEQYF. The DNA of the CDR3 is TGTGCCAGCAGTGAAAGGGGGTGGCGTGGCGAGCAGTACTTC.

Written as DNA, the CDR3 is TGTGCCAGCAGCTTCCCGGACTTCAAAGAGACCCAGTACTTC. It codes for CASSFPDFKETQYF. The gene calls are TRBV5-6 and TRBJ2-5; D perhaps matches TRBD2 (5 bases). V lost 2 bases and J 3 bases, leaving 11 bases between the germline ends. The CDR3 contains 14 residues. CDR1 and CDR2 from the germline V gene are SGHDT and YYEEEE.

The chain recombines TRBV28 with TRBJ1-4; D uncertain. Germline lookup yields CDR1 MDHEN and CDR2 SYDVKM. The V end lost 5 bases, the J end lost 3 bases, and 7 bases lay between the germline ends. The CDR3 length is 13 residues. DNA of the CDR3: TGTGCCAGCAGTGAGGCAGCTAATGAAAAACTGTTTTTT. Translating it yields CASSEAANEKLFF.

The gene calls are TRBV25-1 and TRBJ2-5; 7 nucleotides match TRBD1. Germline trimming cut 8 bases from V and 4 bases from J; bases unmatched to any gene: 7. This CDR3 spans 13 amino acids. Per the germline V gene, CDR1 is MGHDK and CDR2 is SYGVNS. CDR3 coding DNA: TGTGCCAGCGTGACAGGGCCCCTAGAGACCCAGTACTTC. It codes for CASVTGPLETQYF.

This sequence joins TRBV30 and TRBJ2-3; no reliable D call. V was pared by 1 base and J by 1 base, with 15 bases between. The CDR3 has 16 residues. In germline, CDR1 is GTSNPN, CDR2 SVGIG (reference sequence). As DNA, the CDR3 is TGTGCCTGGAGTGCCCGGGCTCCAGTCCGCACAGATACGCAGTATTTT. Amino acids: CAWSARAPVRTDTQYF.

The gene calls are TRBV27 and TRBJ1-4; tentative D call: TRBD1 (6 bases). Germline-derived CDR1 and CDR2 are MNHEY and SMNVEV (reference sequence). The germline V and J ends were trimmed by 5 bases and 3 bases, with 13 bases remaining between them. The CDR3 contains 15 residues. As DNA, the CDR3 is TGTGCCAGCAGTCCCTCGGGGGGCCCTAATGAAAAACTGTTTTTT. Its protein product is CASSPSGGPNEKLFF.

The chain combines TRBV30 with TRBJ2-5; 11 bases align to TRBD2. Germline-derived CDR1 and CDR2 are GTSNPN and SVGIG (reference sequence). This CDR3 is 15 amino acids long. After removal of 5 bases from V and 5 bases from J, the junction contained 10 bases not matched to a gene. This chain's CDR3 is CAWGGWASGRETQYF. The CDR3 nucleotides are TGTGCCTGGGGGGGATGGGCTAGCGGGAGGGAGACCCAGTACTTC. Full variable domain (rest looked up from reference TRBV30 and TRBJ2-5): SQTIHQWPATLVQPVGSPLSLECTVEGTSNPNLYWYRQAAGRGLQLLFYSVGIGQISSEVPQNLSASRPQDRQFILSSKKLLLSDSGFYLCAWGGWASGRETQYFGPGTRLLVL.

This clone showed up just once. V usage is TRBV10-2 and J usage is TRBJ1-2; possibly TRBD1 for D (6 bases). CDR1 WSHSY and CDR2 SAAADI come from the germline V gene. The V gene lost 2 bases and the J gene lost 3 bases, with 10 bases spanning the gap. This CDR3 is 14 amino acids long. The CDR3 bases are TGCGCCAGCAGTGAGGCAGGGGATTACTATGGCTACACCTTC. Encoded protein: CASSEAGDYYGYTF.

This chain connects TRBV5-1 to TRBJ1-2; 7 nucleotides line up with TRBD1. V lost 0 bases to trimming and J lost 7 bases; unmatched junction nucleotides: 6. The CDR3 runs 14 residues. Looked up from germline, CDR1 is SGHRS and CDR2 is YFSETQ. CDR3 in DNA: TGCGCCAGCAGCTTGGAAGACAGGGTCTCTGGCTACACCTTC. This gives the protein CASSLEDRVSGYTF.

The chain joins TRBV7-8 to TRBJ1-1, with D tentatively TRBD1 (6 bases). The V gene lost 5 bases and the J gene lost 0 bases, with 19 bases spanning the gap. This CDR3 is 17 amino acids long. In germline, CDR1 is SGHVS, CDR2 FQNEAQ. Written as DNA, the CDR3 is TGTGCCAGCAGCCAGACAGGCGGGAGGGGTATGAACACTGAAGCTTTCTTT. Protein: CASSQTGGRGMNTEAFF.

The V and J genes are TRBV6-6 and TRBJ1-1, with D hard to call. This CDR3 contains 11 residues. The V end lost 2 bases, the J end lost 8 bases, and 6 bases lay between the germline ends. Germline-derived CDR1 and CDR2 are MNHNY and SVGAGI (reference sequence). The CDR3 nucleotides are TGTGCCAGCAGTTACAGCAAAGAAGCTTTCTTT. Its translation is CASSYSKEAFF.

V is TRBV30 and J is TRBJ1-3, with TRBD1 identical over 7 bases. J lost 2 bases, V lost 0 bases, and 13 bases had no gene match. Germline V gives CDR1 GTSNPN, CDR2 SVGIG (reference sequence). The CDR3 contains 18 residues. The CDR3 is CAWSVYPLPGTAGNTIYF. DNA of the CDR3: TGTGCCTGGAGTGTATACCCCCTCCCGGGGACAGCTGGAAACACCATATATTTT.

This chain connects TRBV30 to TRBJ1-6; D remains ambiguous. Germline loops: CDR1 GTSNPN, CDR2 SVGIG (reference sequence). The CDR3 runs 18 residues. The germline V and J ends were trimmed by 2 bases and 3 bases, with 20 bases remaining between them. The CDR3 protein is CAWSRSGRGTLYNSPLHF. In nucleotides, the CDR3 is TGTGCCTGGAGTCGATCCGGGCGGGGAACGCTCTATAATTCACCCCTCCACTTT.

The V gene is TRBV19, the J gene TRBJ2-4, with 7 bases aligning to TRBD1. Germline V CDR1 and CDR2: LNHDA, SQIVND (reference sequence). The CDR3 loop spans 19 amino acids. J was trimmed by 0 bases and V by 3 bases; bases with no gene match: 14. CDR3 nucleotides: TGTGCCAGTAGTATCGAGGGGGCCGGCAGCCTGCTAGCCAAAAACATTCAGTACTTC. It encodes CASSIEGAGSLLAKNIQYF.

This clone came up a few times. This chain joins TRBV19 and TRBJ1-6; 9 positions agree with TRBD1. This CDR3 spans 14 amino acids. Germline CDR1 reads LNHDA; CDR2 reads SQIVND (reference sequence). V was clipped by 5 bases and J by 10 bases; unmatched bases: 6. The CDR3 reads CASSGDRVGSPLHF. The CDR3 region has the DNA TGTGCCAGTAGTGGGGACAGGGTCGGGTCACCCCTCCACTTT.

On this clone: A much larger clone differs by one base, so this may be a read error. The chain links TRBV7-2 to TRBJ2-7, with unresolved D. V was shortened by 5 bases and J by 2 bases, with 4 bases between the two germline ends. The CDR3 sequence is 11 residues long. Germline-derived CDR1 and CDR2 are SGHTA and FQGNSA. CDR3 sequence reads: CASSKAYEQYF. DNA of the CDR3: TGTGCCAGCAGCAAAGCCTACGAGCAGTACTTC. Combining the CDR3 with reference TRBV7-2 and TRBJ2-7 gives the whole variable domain GAGVSQSPSNKVTEKGKDVELRCDPISGHTALYWYRQSLGQGLEFLIYFQGNSAPDKSGLPSDRFSAERTGGSVSTLTIQRTQQEDSAVYLCASSKAYEQYFGPGTRLTVT.

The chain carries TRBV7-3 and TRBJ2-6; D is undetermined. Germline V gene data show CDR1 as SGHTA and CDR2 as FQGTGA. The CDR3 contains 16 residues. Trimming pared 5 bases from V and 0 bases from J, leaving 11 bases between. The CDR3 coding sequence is TGTGCCAGCAGCCCTCTCGTCTACTCTGGGGCCAACGTCCTGACTTTC. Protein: CASSPLVYSGANVLTF.

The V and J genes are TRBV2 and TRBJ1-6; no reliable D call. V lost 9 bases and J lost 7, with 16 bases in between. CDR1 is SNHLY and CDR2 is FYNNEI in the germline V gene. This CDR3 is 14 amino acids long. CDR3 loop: CASLPQLYNSPLHF. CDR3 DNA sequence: TGTGCCAGTCTCCCTCAGTTGTACAATTCACCCCTCCACTTT.

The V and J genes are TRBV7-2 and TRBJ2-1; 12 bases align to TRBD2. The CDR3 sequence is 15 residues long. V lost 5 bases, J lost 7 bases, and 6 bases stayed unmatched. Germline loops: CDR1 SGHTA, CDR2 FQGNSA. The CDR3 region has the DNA TGTGCCAGCAGCGCACCTAGCGGGAGGGGTAATGAGCAGTTCTTC. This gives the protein CASSAPSGRGNEQFF. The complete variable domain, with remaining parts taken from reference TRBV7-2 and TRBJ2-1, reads GAGVSQSPSNKVTEKGKDVELRCDPISGHTALYWYRQSLGQGLEFLIYFQGNSAPDKSGLPSDRFSAERTGGSVSTLTIQRTQQEDSAVYLCASSAPSGRGNEQFFGPGTRLTVL.

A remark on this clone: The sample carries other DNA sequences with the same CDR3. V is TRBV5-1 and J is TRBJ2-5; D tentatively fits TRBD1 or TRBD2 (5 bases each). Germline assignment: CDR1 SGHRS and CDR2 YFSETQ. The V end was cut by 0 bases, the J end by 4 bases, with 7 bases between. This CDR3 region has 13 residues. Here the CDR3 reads CASSLVGGETQYF. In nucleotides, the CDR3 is TGCGCCAGCAGCTTGGTTGGGGGAGAGACCCAGTACTTC.

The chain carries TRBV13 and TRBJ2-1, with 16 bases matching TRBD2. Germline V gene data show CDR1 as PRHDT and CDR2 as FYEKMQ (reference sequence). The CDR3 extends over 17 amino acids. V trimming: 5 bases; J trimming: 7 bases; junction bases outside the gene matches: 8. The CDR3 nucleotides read TGTGCCAGCAGCCCAGGGACTAGCGGGGGGGCCTGGAATGAGCAGTTCTTC. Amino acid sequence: CASSPGTSGGAWNEQFF.